The clone carrying this T cell receptor beta chain occurred a few times. No antigen is known for it. This CDR3 is built from 14 residues. Germline assignment: CDR1 MNHEY and CDR2 SVGAGI. Trimming left V 2 bases short and J 7 bases short, with 12 bases between. TCRdb redid the calling of the 5' RACE reads with MiXCR, one entry per CDR3 protein. The table lists just under 550,000 distinct CDR3 sequences, roughly 20% of them singletons. These data come from a study of T-cell memory formation after mild COVID-19. Study-level points and caveats: CD4+ contracting clones were mainly CM and EM; CD8+ ones, EMRA.

The chain links TRBV6-5 to TRBJ2-1; D may be TRBD1 (6 bases). The TCR was taken from an adult woman who had mild COVID-19 (a few samples of this study predate the infection). Cell type and time point are not known. Specimen: PBMCs or a T cell subset sorted from them (not recorded which). CDR3 loop: CASSYLQGINEQFF. The CDR3 DNA follows: TGTGCCAGCAGTTACCTGCAGGGGATTAATGAGCAGTTCTTC.